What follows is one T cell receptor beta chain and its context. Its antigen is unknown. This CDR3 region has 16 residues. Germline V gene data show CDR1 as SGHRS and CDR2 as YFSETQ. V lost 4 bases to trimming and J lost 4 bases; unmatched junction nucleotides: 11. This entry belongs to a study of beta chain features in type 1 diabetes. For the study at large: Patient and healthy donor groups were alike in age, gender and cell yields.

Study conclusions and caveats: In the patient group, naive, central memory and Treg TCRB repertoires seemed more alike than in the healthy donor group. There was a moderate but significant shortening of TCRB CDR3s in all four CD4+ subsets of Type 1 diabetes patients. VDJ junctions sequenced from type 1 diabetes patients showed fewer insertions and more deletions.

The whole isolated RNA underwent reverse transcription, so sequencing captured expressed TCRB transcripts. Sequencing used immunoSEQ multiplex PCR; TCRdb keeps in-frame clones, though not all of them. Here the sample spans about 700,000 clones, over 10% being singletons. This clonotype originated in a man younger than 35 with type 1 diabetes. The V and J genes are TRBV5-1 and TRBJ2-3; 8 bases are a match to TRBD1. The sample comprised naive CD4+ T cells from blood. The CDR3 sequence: CASSPHGQGRADTQYF. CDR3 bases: TGCGCCAGCAGCCCACATGGACAGGGAAGGGCAGATACGCAGTATTTT.